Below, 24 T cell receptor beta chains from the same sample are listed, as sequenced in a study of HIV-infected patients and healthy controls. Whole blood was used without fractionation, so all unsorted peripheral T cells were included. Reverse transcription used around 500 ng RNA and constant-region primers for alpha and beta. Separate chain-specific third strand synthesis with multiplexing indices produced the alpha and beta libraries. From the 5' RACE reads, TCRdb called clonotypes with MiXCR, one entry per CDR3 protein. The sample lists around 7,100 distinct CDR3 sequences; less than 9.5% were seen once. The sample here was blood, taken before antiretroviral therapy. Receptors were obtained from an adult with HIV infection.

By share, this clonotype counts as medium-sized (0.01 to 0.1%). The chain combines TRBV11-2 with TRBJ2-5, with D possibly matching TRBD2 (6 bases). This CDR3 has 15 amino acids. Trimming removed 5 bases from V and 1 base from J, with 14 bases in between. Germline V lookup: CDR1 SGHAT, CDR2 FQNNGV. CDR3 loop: CASSLSPGLQETQYF. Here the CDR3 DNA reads TGTGCCAGCAGCCTGAGTCCGGGACTCCAAGAGACCCAGTACTTC. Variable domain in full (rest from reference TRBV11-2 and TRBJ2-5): EAGVAQSPRYKIIEKRQSVAFWCNPISGHATLYWYQQILGQGPKLLIQFQNNGVVDDSQLPKDRFSAERLKGVDSTLKIQPAKLEDSAVYLCASSLSPGLQETQYFGPGTRLLVL.

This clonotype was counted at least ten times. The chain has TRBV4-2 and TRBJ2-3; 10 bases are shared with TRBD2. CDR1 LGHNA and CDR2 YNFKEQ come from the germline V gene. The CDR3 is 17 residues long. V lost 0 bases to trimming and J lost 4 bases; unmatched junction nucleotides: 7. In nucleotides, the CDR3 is TGTGCCAGCAGCCAAGAGCCGAGCGGGGGGGGAGCAGATACGCAGTATTTT. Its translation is CASSQEPSGGGADTQYF.

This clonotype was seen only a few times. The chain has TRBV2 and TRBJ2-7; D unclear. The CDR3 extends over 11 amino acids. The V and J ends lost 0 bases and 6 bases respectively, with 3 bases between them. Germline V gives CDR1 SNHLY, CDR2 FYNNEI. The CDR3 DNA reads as TGTGCCAGCAGTGAAGCGGTCGAGCAGTACTTC. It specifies CASSEAVEQYF.

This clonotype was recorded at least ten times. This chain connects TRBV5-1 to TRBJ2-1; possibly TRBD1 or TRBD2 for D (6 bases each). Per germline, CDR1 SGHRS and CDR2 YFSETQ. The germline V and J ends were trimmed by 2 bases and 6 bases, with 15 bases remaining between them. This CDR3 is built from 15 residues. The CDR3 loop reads CASSFHLTGANEQFF. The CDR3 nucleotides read TGCGCCAGCAGCTTCCACCTAACGGGGGCCAATGAGCAGTTCTTC.

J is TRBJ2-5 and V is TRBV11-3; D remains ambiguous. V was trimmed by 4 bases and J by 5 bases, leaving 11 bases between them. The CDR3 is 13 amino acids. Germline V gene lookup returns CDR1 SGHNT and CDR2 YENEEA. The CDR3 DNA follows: TGTGCCAGCAGCTATGGGCAGGCGGAGACCCAGTACTTC. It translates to CASSYGQAETQYF.

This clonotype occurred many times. CDR3 sequence reads: CASSRAPTSGTGELFF. The CDR3 coding sequence is TGCGCCAGCAGCCGAGCCCCCACCTCCGGGACCGGGGAGCTGTTTTTT. The gene calls are TRBV4-1 and TRBJ2-2; the D is unclear. CDR3 length: 16 amino acids. The germline V gene encodes CDR1 MGHRA and CDR2 YSYEKL. V shed 4 bases and J shed 5 bases, with 17 bases lying between them.

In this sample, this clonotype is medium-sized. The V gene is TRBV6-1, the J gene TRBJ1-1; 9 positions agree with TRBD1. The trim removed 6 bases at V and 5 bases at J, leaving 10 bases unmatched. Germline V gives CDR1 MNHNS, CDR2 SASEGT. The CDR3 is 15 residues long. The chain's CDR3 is CASRDLGQGWTEAFF. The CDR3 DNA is TGTGCCAGCAGGGACCTGGGACAGGGTTGGACTGAAGCTTTCTTT.

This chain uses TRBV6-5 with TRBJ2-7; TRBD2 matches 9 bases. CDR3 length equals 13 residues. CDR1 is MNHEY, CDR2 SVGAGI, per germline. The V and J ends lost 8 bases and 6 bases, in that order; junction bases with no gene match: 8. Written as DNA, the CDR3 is TGTGCCAGCGGAGGGAGTAGCGGGGGCGAGCAGTACTTC. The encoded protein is CASGGSSGGEQYF.

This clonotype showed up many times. The chain's CDR3 is CASSQDVRVYNSPLHF. CDR3 in DNA: TGTGCCAGCAGCCAAGATGTTAGGGTCTATAATTCACCCCTCCACTTT. The genes are TRBV3-1 and TRBJ1-6, with no clear D. V was shortened by 0 bases and J by 3 bases, with 9 bases between the two germline ends. The CDR3 extends over 16 amino acids. From germline, CDR1 is LGHDT and CDR2 YNNKEL (reference sequence).

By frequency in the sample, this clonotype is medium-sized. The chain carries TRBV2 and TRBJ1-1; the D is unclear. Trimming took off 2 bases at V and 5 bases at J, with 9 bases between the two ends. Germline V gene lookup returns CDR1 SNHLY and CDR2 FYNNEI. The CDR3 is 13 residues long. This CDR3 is CASSESSGTEAFF. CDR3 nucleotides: TGTGCCAGCAGTGAATCATCGGGGACTGAAGCTTTCTTT. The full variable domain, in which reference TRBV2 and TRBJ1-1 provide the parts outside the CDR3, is EPEVTQTPSHQVTQMGQEVILRCVPISNHLYFYWYRQILGQKVEFLVSFYNNEISEKSEIFDDQFSVERPDGSNFTLKIRSTKLEDSAMYFCASSESSGTEAFFGQGTRLTVV.

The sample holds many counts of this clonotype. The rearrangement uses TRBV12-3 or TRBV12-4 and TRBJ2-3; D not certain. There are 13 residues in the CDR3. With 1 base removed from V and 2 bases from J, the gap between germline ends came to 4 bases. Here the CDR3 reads CASSLGNTDTQYF. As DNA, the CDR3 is TGTGCCAGCAGTTTAGGTAACACAGATACGCAGTATTTT.

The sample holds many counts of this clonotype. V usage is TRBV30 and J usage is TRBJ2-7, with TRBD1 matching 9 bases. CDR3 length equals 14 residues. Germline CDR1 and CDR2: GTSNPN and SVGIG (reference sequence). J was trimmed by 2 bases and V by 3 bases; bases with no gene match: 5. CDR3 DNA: TGTGCCTGGAGCCCGGGACAGGGCACCTACGAGCAGTACTTC. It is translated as CAWSPGQGTYEQYF.

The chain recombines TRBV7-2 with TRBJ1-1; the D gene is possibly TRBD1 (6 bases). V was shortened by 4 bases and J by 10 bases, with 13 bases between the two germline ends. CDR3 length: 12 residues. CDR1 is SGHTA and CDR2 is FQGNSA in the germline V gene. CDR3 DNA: TGTGCCAGCAGCTCAGGGGCCCGGGGAGCTTTCTTT. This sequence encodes CASSSGARGAFF.

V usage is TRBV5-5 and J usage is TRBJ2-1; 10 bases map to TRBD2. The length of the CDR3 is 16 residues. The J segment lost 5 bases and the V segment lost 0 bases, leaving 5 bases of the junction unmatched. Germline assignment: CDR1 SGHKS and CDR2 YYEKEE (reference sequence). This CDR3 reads CASSLGSGRANNEQFF. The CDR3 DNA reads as TGTGCCAGCAGCTTGGGGAGCGGGAGGGCCAACAATGAGCAGTTCTTC. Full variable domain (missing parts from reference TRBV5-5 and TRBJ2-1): DAGVTQSPTHLIKTRGQQVTLRCSPISGHKSVSWYQQVLGQGPQFIFQYYEKEERGRGNFPDRFSARQFPNYSSELNVNALLLGDSALYLCASSLGSGRANNEQFFGPGTRLTVL.

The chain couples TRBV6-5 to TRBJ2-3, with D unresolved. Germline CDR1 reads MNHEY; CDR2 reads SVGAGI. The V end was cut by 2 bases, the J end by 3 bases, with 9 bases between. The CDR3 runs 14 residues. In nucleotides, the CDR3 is TGTGCCAGCAGTTACCTTGGACGGACAGATACGCAGTATTTT. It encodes CASSYLGRTDTQYF.

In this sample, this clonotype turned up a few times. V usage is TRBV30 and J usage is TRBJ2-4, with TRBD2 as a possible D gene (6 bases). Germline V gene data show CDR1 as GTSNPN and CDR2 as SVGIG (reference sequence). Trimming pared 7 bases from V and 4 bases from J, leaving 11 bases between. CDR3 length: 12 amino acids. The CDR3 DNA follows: TGTGCCTCCAGCGGGCAGAAAAACATTCAGTACTTC. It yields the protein CASSGQKNIQYF.

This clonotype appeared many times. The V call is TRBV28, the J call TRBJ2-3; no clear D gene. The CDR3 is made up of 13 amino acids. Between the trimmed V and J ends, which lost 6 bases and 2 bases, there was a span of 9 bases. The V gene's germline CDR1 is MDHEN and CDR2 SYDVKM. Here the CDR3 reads CASSPPYTDTQYF. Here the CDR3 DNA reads TGTGCCAGCAGCCCCCCGTACACAGATACGCAGTATTTT.

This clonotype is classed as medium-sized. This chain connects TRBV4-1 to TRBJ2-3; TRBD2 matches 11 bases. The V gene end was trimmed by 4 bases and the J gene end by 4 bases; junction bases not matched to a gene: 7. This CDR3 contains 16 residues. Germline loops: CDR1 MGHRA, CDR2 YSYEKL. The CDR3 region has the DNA TGCGCCAGCAGCCCTATTAGCGGGGGGGAAGCAGATACGCAGTATTTT. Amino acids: CASSPISGGEADTQYF.

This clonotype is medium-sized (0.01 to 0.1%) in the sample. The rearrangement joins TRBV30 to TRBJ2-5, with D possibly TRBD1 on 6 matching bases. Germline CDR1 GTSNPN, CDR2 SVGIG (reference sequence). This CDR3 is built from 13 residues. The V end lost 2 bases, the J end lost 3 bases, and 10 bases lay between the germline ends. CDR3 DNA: TGTGCCTGGAGTTCAGGACAGAAAGAGACCCAGTACTTC. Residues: CAWSSGQKETQYF.

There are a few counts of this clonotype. CDR3 sequence (DNA): TGTGCCCTTCCTTGGAACACCGGGGAGCTGTTTTTT. Its translation is CALPWNTGELFF. J is TRBJ2-2 and V is TRBV30; D unresolved. CDR1 GTSNPN and CDR2 SVGIG come from the germline V gene (reference sequence). The V end lost 8 bases, the J end lost 1 base, and 8 bases lay between the germline ends. There are 12 residues in the CDR3.

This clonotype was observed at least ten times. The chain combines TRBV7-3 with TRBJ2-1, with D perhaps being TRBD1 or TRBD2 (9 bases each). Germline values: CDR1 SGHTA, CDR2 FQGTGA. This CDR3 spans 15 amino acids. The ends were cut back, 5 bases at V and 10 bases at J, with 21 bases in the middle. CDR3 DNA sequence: TGTGCCAGCAGCCCGACAGGGGGGACTAGCCCCGAGCAGTTCTTC. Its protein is CASSPTGGTSPEQFF.

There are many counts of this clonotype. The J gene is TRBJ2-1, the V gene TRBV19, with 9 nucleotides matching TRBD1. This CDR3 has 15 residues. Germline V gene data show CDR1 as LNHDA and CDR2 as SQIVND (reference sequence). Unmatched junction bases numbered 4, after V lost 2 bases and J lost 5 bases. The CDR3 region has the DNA TGTGCCAGTAGTATATGGGGACAGGGCCACAATGAGCAGTTCTTC. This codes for CASSIWGQGHNEQFF.

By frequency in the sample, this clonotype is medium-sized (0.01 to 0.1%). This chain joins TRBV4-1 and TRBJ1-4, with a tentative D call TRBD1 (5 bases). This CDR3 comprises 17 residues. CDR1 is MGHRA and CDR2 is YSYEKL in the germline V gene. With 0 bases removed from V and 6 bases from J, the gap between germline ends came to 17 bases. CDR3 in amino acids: CASSQEKNLPGDEKLFF. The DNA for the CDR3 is TGCGCCAGCAGCCAAGAAAAGAACCTCCCGGGGGATGAAAAACTGTTTTTT.

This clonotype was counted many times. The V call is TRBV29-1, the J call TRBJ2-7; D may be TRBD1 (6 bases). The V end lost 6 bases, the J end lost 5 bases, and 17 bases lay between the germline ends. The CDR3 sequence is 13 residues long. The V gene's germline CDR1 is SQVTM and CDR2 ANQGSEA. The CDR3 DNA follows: TGCAGCGTCGCGTTCCAGGGGACCCACGAGCAGTACTTC. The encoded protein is CSVAFQGTHEQYF.